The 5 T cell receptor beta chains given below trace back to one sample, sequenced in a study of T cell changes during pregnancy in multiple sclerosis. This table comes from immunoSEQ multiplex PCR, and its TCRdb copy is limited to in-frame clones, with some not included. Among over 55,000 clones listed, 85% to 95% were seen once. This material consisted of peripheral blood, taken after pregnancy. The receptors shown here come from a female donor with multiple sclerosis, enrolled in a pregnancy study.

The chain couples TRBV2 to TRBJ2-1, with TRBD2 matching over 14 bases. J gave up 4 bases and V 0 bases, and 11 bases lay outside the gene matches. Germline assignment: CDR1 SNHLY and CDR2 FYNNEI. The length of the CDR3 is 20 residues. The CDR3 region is CASSEALRGLAGELYNEQFF. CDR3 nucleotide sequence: TGTGCCAGCAGTGAAGCGCTTCGGGGACTAGCGGGAGAACTGTACAATGAGCAGTTCTTC.

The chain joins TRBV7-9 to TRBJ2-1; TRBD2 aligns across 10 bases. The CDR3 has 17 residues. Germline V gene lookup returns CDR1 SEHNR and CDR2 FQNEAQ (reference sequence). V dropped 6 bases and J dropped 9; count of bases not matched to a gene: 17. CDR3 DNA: TGTGCCAGCAGTCAATCCCGCCTAGCGGGAGACCCTAGTGAGCAGTTCTTC. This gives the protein CASSQSRLAGDPSEQFF.

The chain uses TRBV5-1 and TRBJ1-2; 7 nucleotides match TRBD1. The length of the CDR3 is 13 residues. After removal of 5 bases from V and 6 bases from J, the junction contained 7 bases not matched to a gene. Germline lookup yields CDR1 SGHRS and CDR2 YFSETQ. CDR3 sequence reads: CASSLQGLDGYTF. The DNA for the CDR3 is TGCGCCAGCAGTTTACAGGGGTTGGATGGCTACACCTTC.

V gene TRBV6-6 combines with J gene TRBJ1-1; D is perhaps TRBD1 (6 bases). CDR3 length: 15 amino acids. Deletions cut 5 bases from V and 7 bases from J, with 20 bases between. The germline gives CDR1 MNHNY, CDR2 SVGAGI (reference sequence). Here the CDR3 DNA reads TGTGCCAGCAGTCTCCTAGGGGGGGGAAGGGGTGAAGCTTTCTTT. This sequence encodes CASSLLGGGRGEAFF.

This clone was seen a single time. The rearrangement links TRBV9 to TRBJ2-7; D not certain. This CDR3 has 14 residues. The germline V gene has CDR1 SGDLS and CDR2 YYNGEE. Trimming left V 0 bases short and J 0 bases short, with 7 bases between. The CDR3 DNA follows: TGTGCCAGCAGCGTAGTGGCCAGCTCCTACGAGCAGTACTTC. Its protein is CASSVVASSYEQYF. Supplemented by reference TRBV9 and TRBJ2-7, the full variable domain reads DSGVTQTPKHLITATGQRVTLRCSPRSGDLSVYWYQQSLDQGLQFLIQYYNGEERAKGNILERFSAQQFPDLHSELNLSSLELGDSALYFCASSVVASSYEQYFGPGTRLTVT.